This TCR beta chain derives from a study of identical twins (dated by TCRdb to about 2016). With respect to the entire study: The study deep-sequenced TCR alpha and beta repertoires from monozygotic twins, unrelated adults of various ages and cord blood to test whether fetal clonotypes persist. To rule out contamination, the twin experiments were replicated at different times with different library preparation protocols.

Receptor libraries were prepared by 5' RACE. TCRdb names Illumina HiSeq 2000 as the instrument used. Template switching added a universal primer binding site, and the final cDNA carried a unique molecular identifier that allowed TCR cDNA molecules to be counted accurately. Specific primers in the conserved constant-segment region were used to synthesize first-strand cDNA for TCR alpha and beta chains. Each cDNA library was double barcoded, with a SMART-Mk sample barcode plus Illumina barcodes, to control for contamination. Two successive PCR steps introduced TruSeq adapter sequences along with Illumina sample barcodes. TCR alpha and beta cDNA libraries were sequenced on the Illumina HiSeq platform with custom primers. In the authors' own workflow: MiGEC was used to process raw reads and extract unique molecular identifiers, and MiXCR was used to find CDR3 positions. For each individual, recombination models were inferred using an EM algorithm with the repgenHMM and IGoR tools. Shared clonotype analysis was performed with the tcR package in R, normalizing sharing by the product of cloneset sizes. To study raw recombination free of thymic and clonal selection effects, out-of-frame nonproductive sequences were analyzed. The public reads were reanalyzed by TCRdb: fastp trimming at Q25, MiXCR alignment, in-frame beta chains only. Here each entry gathers all rows of one CDR3 protein and keeps the most common genes and DNA. TCRdb, not the original authors, processed these V and J calls. A total of 430,000 or so distinct CDR3 sequences appear in this sample, around 24% of them only once. The ten top clones hold just under 3% of the sample.

A remark on this clonotype: The clone's antigen remains unknown. The input lacks base qualities; no much larger clone sits a single base away.

The trim is 3 bases for V and 7 bases for J, with a gap of 10 bases between the germline ends. The CDR3 holds 13 amino acids from the cysteine to the phenylalanine. Kept here is only the CDR3 DNA, which spans 39 bases and is read in frame from base 1. Only healthy Caucasian donors were included. Three pairs of female monozygotic twins, all aged roughly 18 to 29 years, were included in the twin cohort. Positive isolation kits from Invitrogen were used to isolate CD4+ and CD8+ T cell populations. The full study reports these points: Because the same donors could not be followed over many years, the conclusions relied on cross-sectional statistical analysis. Excess twin sharing in beta out-of-frame sequences was weaker because fewer shared sequences lowered the signal-to-noise ratio. Abundant cord blood beta clonotypes had fewer insertions, young adult naive repertoires showed a similar but weaker trend, and memory repertoires showed no such trend. Compared with coincidental sharing between unrelated individuals, out-of-frame TCR alpha sequences shared between twins showed an excess of sequences with low generation probability. Zero-insertion analyses could be partly confounded by invariant T cells such as MAIT and iNKT, although diverse VJ usage argued against such confounding for most clonotypes. In monozygotic twins, recombination models systematically underestimated out-of-frame TCR alpha sharing, but the models matched the sharing seen between unrelated individuals.

The data were also submitted as part of a second study, on T cells expressing NK-cell markers. From the second report: In sorted CD3+CD56+NKG2C+, CD3+CD56+NKG2C- and CD3+CD56-NKG2C+ T-cell subsets from eight or nine donors, TCR beta-chain repertoires were profiled. Of the eight sequenced donors, seven were found to be HCMV-seropositive and one was found to be HCMV-seronegative. To restrict sorting to alphabetaTCR-expressing T cells, an anti-gammadeltaTCR antibody was added in several experiments. In six donors, the dominant CD3+CD56+NKG2C+ clonotypes ranked among the top 10 CD8+ clonotypes, making up about 1.0-7.5% of CD8+ T cells. Those dominant clonotypes were again the most abundant among CD3+CD56-NKG2C+ cells in a handful of donors, at about 28.3-60.1%. Whether the expanded NKG2C-expressing T cell clones were specific for HCMV antigens remained unclear. All eight donors whose samples were sequenced were randomly selected healthy volunteers, three of them men and five women. HCMV serostatus was determined by detecting HCMV-specific IgG in serum with a commercial ELISA kit. MIGEC handled demultiplexing of the reads and grouping by UMI, while MiTCR was used to assemble and quantify clonotypes. To exclude erroneous sequences, only TCR cDNA sequences supported by at least two reads were retained. The tcR package was used for downstream repertoire analysis, with clonotypes matched between fractions based on CDR3 nucleotide sequence plus V segment. VDJmatch was used to annotate antigen specificity against VDJdb, with one amino acid substitution allowed in CDR3.

The sample consisted of CD4+ T cells sorted from blood. The TCR originated in a woman between 18 and 29 years old in good health. The chain links TRBV12-3 or TRBV12-4 with TRBJ2-1, with no D gene named confidently. The base sequence is TGTGCCAGCAGTTTGGAGATCGCGAATGAGCAGTTCTTC. This yields the protein CASSLEIANEQFF.